Below, 25 T cell receptor beta chains from the same sample are listed, as sequenced in a study of response to subunit inactivated influenza vaccine. Via MiXCR, TCRdb re-called the RT-PCR reads, giving one row per CDR3 protein. Of hundreds of thousands of distinct CDR3 sequences in the sample, less than 8% were seen once. The starting material was PBMCs from blood, obtained roughly 24 months after vaccination. The receptors shown here come from a man between 45 and 75 years old who received an inactivated influenza vaccine.

This clonotype has a handful of counts. The chain links TRBV10-3 to TRBJ2-1; TRBD2 agrees at 13 bases. CDR3 size: 16 residues. Per the germline V gene, CDR1 is ENHRY and CDR2 is SYGVKD. J lost 9 bases, V lost 0 bases, and 5 bases had no gene match. The CDR3 DNA sequence: TGTGCCATCAGTGAGTCTAGGACTAGCGGGAGCCTTGAGCAGTTCTTC. Translation: CAISESRTSGSLEQFF.

V is TRBV7-9 and J is TRBJ2-5; 8 bases line up with TRBD2. After removal of 5 bases from V and 4 bases from J, the junction contained 6 bases not matched to a gene. The germline V gene has CDR1 SEHNR and CDR2 FQNEAQ (reference sequence). This CDR3 is built from 14 residues. DNA for the CDR3: TGTGCCAGCAGCGCCGGGACTAGACGAGAGACCCAGTACTTC. Translating it yields CASSAGTRRETQYF. Full variable domain (rest looked up from reference TRBV7-9 and TRBJ2-5): DTGVSQNPRHKITKRGQNVTFRCDPISEHNRLYWYRQTLGQGPEFLTYFQNEAQLEKSRLLSDRFSAERPKGSFSTLEIQRTEQGDSAMYLCASSAGTRRETQYFGPGTRLLVL.

This chain connects TRBV29-1 to TRBJ2-7; the D gene is possibly TRBD1 (6 bases). The V gene lost 5 bases and the J gene lost 0 bases, with 11 bases spanning the gap. The CDR3 sequence is 13 residues long. In germline, CDR1 is SQVTM, CDR2 ANQGSEA. The CDR3 spells CSVWTAVSYEQYF. In DNA form, the CDR3 reads TGCAGCGTTTGGACAGCCGTCTCCTACGAGCAGTACTTC.

This clonotype was observed a handful of times. This chain links TRBV9 with TRBJ2-7, with 15 positions matching TRBD2. The trim removed 4 bases at V and 6 bases at J, leaving 5 bases unmatched. This CDR3 is built from 15 residues. Per the germline V gene, CDR1 is SGDLS and CDR2 is YYNGEE. Here the CDR3 reads CASSTSGLAGGEQYF. The CDR3 DNA sequence: TGTGCCAGCAGCACTTCGGGACTAGCGGGAGGCGAGCAGTACTTC.

V is TRBV9 and J is TRBJ2-1; D gene unclear. The CDR3 extends over 12 amino acids. Germline V gives CDR1 SGDLS, CDR2 YYNGEE. V shed 0 bases and J shed 10 bases, with 8 bases lying between them. CDR3 DNA sequence: TGTGCCAGCAGCGTAGGAAATTCAGAGCAGTTCTTC. Translation: CASSVGNSEQFF.

This clonotype was counted between two and nine times. The chain couples TRBV10-2 to TRBJ2-7, with 9 bases aligning to TRBD2. The V gene end was trimmed by 5 bases and the J gene end by 6 bases; junction bases not matched to a gene: 8. Germline CDR1 and CDR2: WSHSY and SAAADI. The length of the CDR3 is 14 residues. CDR3 coding DNA: TGCGCCAGCAGTACACCGGGACTAGCCCGCGAGCAGTACTTC. Translated, it gives CASSTPGLAREQYF.

The chain uses TRBV11-2 and TRBJ2-1; 7 nucleotides align to TRBD1. V dropped 6 bases and J dropped 0; count of bases not matched to a gene: 14. This CDR3 contains 18 residues. The germline CDR1 and CDR2 sequences are SGHAT and FQNNGV. The CDR3 DNA sequence: TGTGCCAGCAGTCGACAGGGAATTGTTTTTAGCTCCTACAATGAGCAGTTCTTC. Residues: CASSRQGIVFSSYNEQFF.

The V and J genes are TRBV20-1 and TRBJ1-4, with D uncertain. This CDR3 region has 13 residues. The germline CDR1 and CDR2 sequences are DFQATT and SNEGSKA (reference sequence). With 6 bases removed from V and 8 bases from J, the gap between germline ends came to 16 bases. The CDR3 protein is CSAEGLLREKLFF. DNA for the CDR3: TGCAGTGCAGAGGGATTGTTAAGGGAAAAACTGTTTTTT.

This clonotype was seen a few times. The V and J genes are TRBV3-1 and TRBJ2-7; D possibly corresponds to TRBD1 (5 bases). Trimming took off 1 base at V and 7 bases at J, with 14 bases between the two ends. The CDR3 extends over 14 amino acids. CDR1 is LGHDT, CDR2 YNNKEL, per germline (reference sequence). In nucleotides, the CDR3 is TGTGCCAGCAGCCAAGTCGAACCGGACAAAGAGCAGTACTTC. It translates to CASSQVEPDKEQYF.

This clonotype has more than one count but fewer than ten. The chain has TRBV11-1 and TRBJ2-7; maybe TRBD1 (6 bases). The germline V gene has CDR1 SGHAT and CDR2 FQDESV (reference sequence). V was cut by 4 bases and J by 0 bases, with 13 bases left in between. This CDR3 is built from 15 residues. CDR3 in amino acids: CASSSTRGGSYEQYF. CDR3 nucleotides: TGTGCCAGCAGCTCTACCCGAGGGGGCTCCTACGAGCAGTACTTC.

This chain connects TRBV7-8 to TRBJ1-1; D gene uncertain. This CDR3 contains 15 residues. Trimming cost V 11 bases and J 0 bases, with 19 bases left between them. Per germline, CDR1 SGHVS and CDR2 FQNEAQ. This chain's CDR3 is CACRLVPGLNTEAFF. The CDR3 bases are TGTGCCTGCCGCTTAGTCCCCGGGTTGAACACTGAAGCTTTCTTT. Full variable domain (rest looked up from reference TRBV7-8 and TRBJ1-1): GAGVSQSPRYKVAKRGQDVALRCDPISGHVSLFWYQQALGQGPEFLTYFQNEAQLDKSGLPSDRFFAERPEGSVSTLKIQRTQQEDSAVYLCACRLVPGLNTEAFFGQGTRLTVV.

This clonotype has ten or more counts. The chain joins TRBV4-3 to TRBJ2-1, with D possibly TRBD2 on 6 matching bases. The CDR3 extends over 13 amino acids. Germline CDR1 reads LGHNA; CDR2 reads YSLEER. The ends were cut back, 3 bases at V and 8 bases at J, with 11 bases in the middle. This CDR3 is CASSHTTGDEQFF. The CDR3 DNA reads TGCGCCAGCAGCCACACCACGGGGGATGAGCAGTTCTTC.

This clonotype was picked up many times. V gene TRBV29-1 combines with J gene TRBJ2-3, with D possibly being TRBD1 (6 bases). CDR3 size: 12 residues. CDR1 SQVTM and CDR2 ANQGSEA come from the germline V gene. V was clipped by 4 bases and J by 3 bases, with 8 bases between them. The CDR3 region has the DNA TGCAGCGTTGGAGGGGGAACAGATACGCAGTATTTT. Its translation: CSVGGGTDTQYF.

This clonotype was observed many times. This chain links TRBV3-1 with TRBJ2-3; the match to TRBD2 covers 10 bases. This CDR3 is built from 17 residues. Losses at the gene ends were 4 bases for V and 5 bases for J; bases not matched to a gene: 12. Per germline, CDR1 LGHDT and CDR2 YNNKEL (reference sequence). CDR3 sequence: CASSLGLAGVLGDTQYF. The CDR3 nucleotides are TGTGCCAGCAGCCTGGGGCTAGCGGGAGTTCTCGGAGATACGCAGTATTTT.

This clonotype was seen a handful of times. The chain recombines TRBV7-2 with TRBJ1-2; tentatively, D is TRBD1 (5 bases). The CDR3 is 14 residues long. CDR1 and CDR2 from the germline V gene are SGHTA and FQGNSA. V lost 0 bases to trimming and J lost 3 bases, with 8 bases between them. The CDR3 spells CASSLALTDYGYTF. DNA of the CDR3: TGTGCCAGCAGCTTAGCCTTGACAGACTATGGCTACACCTTC.

This chain joins TRBV7-6 and TRBJ2-1; perhaps TRBD1 as D (5 bases). The CDR3 consists of 17 residues. Germline CDR1 is SGHVS and CDR2 is FNYEAQ. The V gene lost 1 base and the J gene lost 0 bases, with 13 bases spanning the gap. CDR3 sequence: CASSLGAYQGSYNEQFF. CDR3 DNA sequence: TGTGCCAGCAGCTTAGGAGCCTATCAGGGCTCCTACAATGAGCAGTTCTTC.

This chain joins TRBV25-1 and TRBJ2-1, with 12 bases matching TRBD2. This CDR3 comprises 17 residues. The V and J ends lost 4 bases and 9 bases, in that order; junction bases with no gene match: 13. Germline V lookup: CDR1 MGHDK, CDR2 SYGVNS. The CDR3 region has the DNA TGTGCCAGCAGTGGGCGACTAGCGGGGGACCCGCAGGCTGAGCAGTTCTTC. Encoded protein: CASSGRLAGDPQAEQFF.

In its sample, this clonotype was seen a few times. The chain employs TRBV29-1 and TRBJ2-7; D not resolved. The V end lost 6 bases, the J end lost 1 base, and 10 bases lay between the germline ends. Looked up from germline, CDR1 is SQVTM and CDR2 is ANQGSEA. CDR3 length: 12 amino acids. This chain's CDR3 is CSVVDTSYEQYF. The DNA for the CDR3 is TGCAGCGTCGTTGACACGTCCTACGAGCAGTACTTC.

This clonotype was picked up a small number of times. This chain connects TRBV20-1 to TRBJ2-1; 9 nucleotides align to TRBD1. Germline assignment: CDR1 DFQATT and CDR2 SNEGSKA (reference sequence). With 4 bases clipped from V and 8 bases from J, the junction kept 12 bases outside the gene matches. The CDR3 totals 15 residues. The CDR3 spells CSAKPPGQGMDEQFF. The CDR3 DNA sequence: TGCAGTGCTAAACCCCCGGGACAGGGAATGGATGAGCAGTTCTTC.

This clonotype was found many times. The chain recombines TRBV28 with TRBJ2-3, with TRBD2 matching 13 bases. The CDR3 spans 16 residues. Germline loops: CDR1 MDHEN, CDR2 SYDVKM. V shed 4 bases, J shed 7 bases, and the junction held 8 bases outside the gene matches. CDR3 in amino acids: CASSSELAGGRNTQYF. The CDR3 DNA reads as TGTGCCAGCAGTTCCGAACTAGCGGGAGGGCGGAATACGCAGTATTTT.

V is TRBV6-5 and J is TRBJ2-7, with TRBD1 matching 11 bases. V dropped 4 bases and J dropped 3; count of bases not matched to a gene: 8. This CDR3 has 16 amino acids. Germline V CDR1 and CDR2: MNHEY, SVGAGI. CDR3 sequence reads: CASSSLSGTGGYEQYF. The DNA for the CDR3 is TGTGCCAGCAGTTCTCTTTCCGGGACAGGGGGCTACGAGCAGTACTTC.

The chain is built from TRBV28 and TRBJ2-5; D unclear. The CDR3 has 12 residues. With 8 bases removed from V and 4 bases from J, the gap between germline ends came to 11 bases. Germline V gene sequence: CDR1 MDHEN, CDR2 SYDVKM. In DNA form, the CDR3 reads TGTGCCAGCGGCCTCGGTGGAGAGACCCAGTACTTC. It is translated as CASGLGGETQYF.

This clonotype was seen more than once but under ten times. The rearrangement uses TRBV7-9 and TRBJ1-6, with TRBD1 matching 7 bases. CDR3 length equals 15 residues. V lost 7 bases to trimming and J lost 4 bases; unmatched junction nucleotides: 7. Per germline, CDR1 SEHNR and CDR2 FQNEAQ (reference sequence). CDR3: CASTPAGGYNSPLHF. The CDR3 region has the DNA TGTGCCAGCACCCCTGCAGGGGGATATAATTCACCCCTCCACTTT.

This clonotype came up many times. The rearrangement links TRBV10-2 to TRBJ2-5, with 10 bases matching TRBD2. V dropped 5 bases and J dropped 2; count of bases not matched to a gene: 17. Germline V gene sequence: CDR1 WSHSY, CDR2 SAAADI. The CDR3 length is 19 residues. CDR3 sequence (DNA): TGCGCCAGCAGTTTCCGCCGACCCGGACTAGCGGCACAACAAGAGACCCAGTACTTC. Translating it yields CASSFRRPGLAAQQETQYF.

The sample holds a few counts of this clonotype. V and J are TRBV27 and TRBJ2-1; TRBD1 might be the D (6 bases). Germline lookup yields CDR1 MNHEY and CDR2 SMNVEV (reference sequence). The CDR3 sequence is 16 residues long. Trimming cost V 5 bases and J 8 bases, with 22 bases left between them. CDR3 amino acids: CASSQGTSPTSDEQFF. CDR3 DNA sequence: TGTGCCAGCAGTCAAGGGACATCTCCTACTTCCGATGAGCAGTTCTTC.